The clone carrying this TCR beta chain appeared many times. The target antigen is unknown. Germline V CDR1 and CDR2: SGHRS, YFSETQ. V lost 4 bases, J lost 4 bases, and 14 bases lay in between. CDR3 length equals 14 residues. Four PCR rounds used nested alpha and beta constant region primers plus the SP2 primer. TCRdb re-called the UMI-ligation and nested PCR reads through MiXCR, storing one row per CDR3 protein. The data contain 30,000 to 35,000 distinct CDR3 sequences, roughly 7.3% of them singletons. Treatment in this sample: skin biopsy from PPD injection site in Mantoux-positive individual. The library had UMIs added by 3' ligation of an oligonucleotide to TCR cDNA. Individuals with a positive Mantoux test gave biopsies from PPD-injected skin. These data come from a study of naive and memory T cell subsets. Whole-study results and caveats: Higher TCR numbers at tuberculin sites reflect T cell infiltration, per interpretation. Far more TCRs reportedly came from tuberculin skin test site biopsies. The RNA method is potentially sensitive to activation and differentiation changes.

The material was skin, obtained from a tuberculin skin test site. The chain is built from TRBV5-1 and TRBJ1-1; a weak D match, TRBD1 (5 bases). This receptor was taken from an adult in good health. The CDR3 region is CASSLGERGTEAFF. In DNA, the CDR3 is TGCGCCAGCAGCCTAGGGGAGAGAGGCACTGAAGCTTTCTTT.